These 18 T cell receptor beta chains originate from one sample sequenced in a study of OX40 agonist ivuxolimab in advanced cancers. TCRdb's table, derived via immunoSEQ multiplex PCR, lists solely in-frame clones and lacks some. The profile covers some 50,000 clones, with almost 90% appearing a single time and around 4.8% taken by the ten largest. The input for sequencing was CD4+ or CD8+ T cells sorted from blood, taken in a trial of the OX40 agonist ivuxolimab. These receptors were taken from an adult with an advanced solid tumor such as melanoma, head and neck, liver or kidney cancer.

V usage is TRBV6-5 and J usage is TRBJ1-1; TRBD1 is a possible D gene (6 bases). CDR1 is MNHEY and CDR2 is SVGAGI in the germline V gene. This CDR3 comprises 16 residues. The V and J ends lost 2 bases and 8 bases respectively, with 21 bases between them. The CDR3 region has the DNA TGTGCCAGCAGTTACACAGGGCCCCCGGGGCTCACGGAAGCTTTCTTT. Its protein is CASSYTGPPGLTEAFF.

This clone was picked up a small number of times. CDR3 sequence (DNA): TGTGCCACCCAGTACTACGACAATCAGCCCCAGCATTTT. It specifies CATQYYDNQPQHF. V and J are TRBV19 and TRBJ1-5; D remains unclear. Looked up from germline, CDR1 is LNHDA and CDR2 is SQIVND (reference sequence). The CDR3 is 13 residues long. With 10 bases removed from V and 3 bases from J, the gap between germline ends came to 13 bases.

This clone was picked up a small number of times. At the DNA level, this CDR3 is encoded by other sequences in the same sample as well. The gene calls are TRBV27 and TRBJ2-7; tentative D call: TRBD2 (6 bases). The V gene's germline CDR1 is MNHEY and CDR2 SMNVEV (reference sequence). This CDR3 is built from 14 residues. V was trimmed by 4 bases and J by 2 bases, leaving 12 bases between them. The CDR3 region has the DNA TGTGCCAGCAGTTCTCGGGCGGGAACCTACGAGCAGTACTTC. Protein: CASSSRAGTYEQYF.

This clone was found once. The V and J genes are TRBV7-8 and TRBJ1-1; possible D gene TRBD1, 5 bases. Germline V lookup: CDR1 SGHVS, CDR2 FQNEAQ. The length of the CDR3 is 13 residues. The V gene lost 5 bases and the J gene lost 4 bases, with 11 bases spanning the gap. The CDR3 nucleotides read TGTGCCAGCAGCCCTGGGACGAGCACTGAAGCTTTCTTT. Translation gives CASSPGTSTEAFF.

The V gene is TRBV27, the J gene TRBJ1-2, with 9 bases identical to TRBD1. Per germline, CDR1 MNHEY and CDR2 SMNVEV (reference sequence). The CDR3 consists of 15 residues. The junction had 8 bases not matched to a gene; V was cut back by 6 bases and J by 3 bases. The DNA for the CDR3 is TGTGCCAGCAGACCCGAGGGACAGGGCGACTATGGCTACACCTTC. Protein product: CASRPEGQGDYGYTF.

This clone was recorded once. The rearrangement links TRBV6-6 to TRBJ1-2; 8 nucleotides agree with TRBD1. The germline CDR1 and CDR2 sequences are MNHNY and SVGAGI (reference sequence). V trimming: 0 bases; J trimming: 2 bases; junction bases outside the gene matches: 5. The CDR3 is made up of 16 amino acids. The DNA of the CDR3 is TGTGCCAGCAGTTACTCGACAGGGGTAGGGAACTATGGCTACACCTTC. Its translation is CASSYSTGVGNYGYTF.

The V call is TRBV5-1, the J call TRBJ2-7, with unresolved D. Between the trimmed V and J ends, which lost 0 bases and 6 bases, there was a span of 10 bases. CDR1 and CDR2 (germline): SGHRS, YFSETQ. There are 13 residues in the CDR3. For the CDR3, the DNA is TGCGCCAGCAGCTTGGATTCAGGCGGCGAGCAGTACTTC. It codes for CASSLDSGGEQYF.

The chain recombines TRBV5-1 with TRBJ2-5, with D uncertain. Trimming left V 1 base short and J 1 base short, with 5 bases between. The CDR3 consists of 13 residues. CDR1 is SGHRS, CDR2 YFSETQ, per germline. CDR3 DNA: TGCGCCAGCAGCTTGATGGCCCAAGAGACCCAGTACTTC. It is translated as CASSLMAQETQYF. Combining the CDR3 with reference TRBV5-1 and TRBJ2-5 gives the whole variable domain KAGVTQTPRYLIKTRGQQVTLSCSPISGHRSVSWYQQTPGQGLQFLFEYFSETQRNKGNFPGRFSGRQFSNSRSEMNVSTLELGDSALYLCASSLMAQETQYFGPGTRLLVL.

This clone was counted once. The same CDR3 can be traced to other DNA sequences in this sample. The gene calls are TRBV5-1 and TRBJ2-5; D gene ambiguous. Trimming shortened V by 2 bases and J by 5 bases, and 4 bases separated the two germline ends. The CDR3 has 11 residues. Germline CDR1 SGHRS, CDR2 YFSETQ. The CDR3 DNA reads TGCGCCAGCAGCTTCGGGGAGACCCAGTACTTC. This translates into CASSFGETQYF.

This clone is a singleton in its sample. V is TRBV4-2 and J is TRBJ2-3; D gene unclear. The V gene's germline CDR1 is LGHNA and CDR2 YNFKEQ. CDR3 size: 18 residues. V was clipped by 1 base and J by 0 bases, with 17 bases between them. CDR3 sequence: CASSQVYRGSTSTDTQYF. The DNA of the CDR3 is TGTGCCAGCAGCCAAGTTTACCGCGGCAGTACTAGCACAGATACGCAGTATTTT.

V usage is TRBV10-3 and J usage is TRBJ2-2, with 8 positions matching TRBD1. Germline V CDR1 and CDR2: ENHRY, SYGVKD. This CDR3 comprises 17 residues. J lost 5 bases, V lost 2 bases, and 10 bases had no gene match. The CDR3 loop is CAISEIQTGAGTGELFF. The CDR3 nucleotides read TGTGCCATCAGTGAGATCCAGACAGGGGCAGGTACCGGGGAGCTGTTTTTT.

The V and J genes are TRBV7-9 and TRBJ2-3, with 14 bases that match TRBD2. The germline V gene has CDR1 SEHNR and CDR2 FQNEAQ (reference sequence). J gave up 0 bases and V 4 bases, and 3 bases lay outside the gene matches. This CDR3 spans 17 amino acids. CDR3 in amino acids: CASSSGTSGSSTDTQYF. CDR3 nucleotides: TGTGCCAGCAGCTCAGGGACTAGCGGGAGTAGCACAGATACGCAGTATTTT.

This clone was detected only a few times. V is TRBV11-1 and J is TRBJ1-1, with TRBD1 as a possible D gene (5 bases). V was pared by 6 bases and J by 3 bases, with 8 bases between. This CDR3 comprises 12 residues. Germline loops: CDR1 SGHAT, CDR2 FQDESV (reference sequence). CDR3 sequence (DNA): TGTGCCAGCAGGGGGCTGGACACTGAAGCTTTCTTT. This sequence encodes CASRGLDTEAFF.

The chain employs TRBV5-1 and TRBJ2-5; a possible D gene is TRBD1 (6 bases). CDR3 length: 15 amino acids. The V end lost 5 bases, the J end lost 1 base, and 15 bases lay between the germline ends. CDR1 and CDR2 (germline): SGHRS, YFSETQ. The CDR3 here is CASRSLGQLQETQYF. Here the CDR3 DNA reads TGCGCCAGCAGGTCACTCGGACAGCTCCAAGAGACCCAGTACTTC. Full variable domain (missing parts from reference TRBV5-1 and TRBJ2-5): KAGVTQTPRYLIKTRGQQVTLSCSPISGHRSVSWYQQTPGQGLQFLFEYFSETQRNKGNFPGRFSGRQFSNSRSEMNVSTLELGDSALYLCASRSLGQLQETQYFGPGTRLLVL.

The chain employs TRBV9 and TRBJ2-3, with 8 bases fitting TRBD2. With 0 bases clipped from V and 6 bases from J, the junction kept 9 bases outside the gene matches. Per germline, CDR1 SGDLS and CDR2 YYNGEE. CDR3 length equals 16 residues. As DNA, the CDR3 is TGTGCCAGCAGCGTAGGAGGCGGGGGGCCATGGGATACGCAGTATTTT. Its protein is CASSVGGGGPWDTQYF.

CDR3 DNA: TGTGCCAGTAGCCATAACACCGGGGAGCTGTTTTTT. It specifies CASSHNTGELFF. The rearrangement joins TRBV19 to TRBJ2-2; D is uncertain. V was cut by 6 bases and J by 2 bases, with 4 bases left in between. Germline loops: CDR1 LNHDA, CDR2 SQIVND (reference sequence). The CDR3 has 12 amino acids. Together with reference TRBV19 and TRBJ2-2, the CDR3 gives the full variable domain: DGGITQSPKYLFRKEGQNVTLSCEQNLNHDAMYWYRQDPGQGLRLIYYSQIVNDFQKGDIAEGYSVSREKKESFPLTVTSAQKNPTAFYLCASSHNTGELFFGEGSRLTVL.

The chain carries TRBV7-9 and TRBJ2-5, with 8 bases aligning to TRBD1. The CDR3 has 13 residues. J was trimmed by 5 bases and V by 7 bases; bases with no gene match: 6. Per the germline V gene, CDR1 is SEHNR and CDR2 is FQNEAQ (reference sequence). The CDR3 bases are TGTGCCAGCACCTCCCAGGGGGCTGAGACCCAGTACTTC. Translated: CASTSQGAETQYF.

The chain joins TRBV5-4 to TRBJ1-1, with D tentatively TRBD1 (5 bases). V gave up 4 bases and J gave up 4 bases, with 14 bases separating them. Germline loops: CDR1 SGHNT, CDR2 YYREEE (reference sequence). There are 14 residues in the CDR3. CDR3 sequence: CASSAGGLGTEAFF. The CDR3 nucleotides read TGTGCCAGCAGCGCCGGGGGGTTAGGCACTGAAGCTTTCTTT. The full variable domain, its missing parts supplied by reference TRBV5-4 and TRBJ1-1, is ETGVTQSPTHLIKTRGQQVTLRCSSQSGHNTVSWYQQALGQGPQFIFQYYREEENGRGNFPPRFSGLQFPNYSSELNVNALELDDSALYLCASSAGGLGTEAFFGQGTRLTVV.